This T cell receptor beta chain comes out of a study of blood T cell repertoires in COVID-19. Looked up from germline, CDR1 is SGDLS and CDR2 is YYNGEE. V lost 4 bases and J lost 1, with 8 bases in between. This CDR3 has 14 amino acids. Using immunoSEQ multiplex PCR, the repertoire was profiled, and TCRdb retains in-frame clones only, with some absent. The repertoire consists of over 250,000 clones, with approximately 86% occurring once and the leading ten covering 10% to 15%. The sequencing input was peripheral blood. This TCR was sampled from a woman between 65 and 79 years old with COVID-19, enrolled during active disease. This chain uses TRBV9 with TRBJ2-2; no clear D gene. The CDR3: CASSPSGNTGELFF. CDR3 nucleotide sequence: TGTGCCAGCAGCCCCTCGGGGAACACCGGGGAGCTGTTTTTT. The full variable domain, rest sourced from reference TRBV9 and TRBJ2-2, is DSGVTQTPKHLITATGQRVTLRCSPRSGDLSVYWYQQSLDQGLQFLIQYYNGEERAKGNILERFSAQQFPDLHSELNLSSLELGDSALYFCASSPSGNTGELFFGEGSRLTVL.